These 32 T cell receptor beta chains originate from one sample sequenced in a study of shared clonotypes between healthy human individuals. Only CD45RO-negative cells positively selected for CCR7 counted as naive CD8 cells, so terminally differentiated effector memory CD45RA+ cells were excluded. Assay used: immunoSEQ multiplex PCR; TCRdb lists only in-frame clones, some missing. Among about 650,000 clones listed, 95% were seen once. The sequenced material came from naive CD8+ T cells sorted from blood. These receptor sequences come from a woman aged 25 to 45 in good health.

V gene TRBV6-1 combines with J gene TRBJ2-7; D unresolved. The CDR3 has 12 residues. Between the trimmed V and J ends, which lost 0 bases and 3 bases, there was a span of 3 bases. Germline CDR1 and CDR2: MNHNS and SASEGT. The CDR3 sequence: CASSEANYEQYF. CDR3 in DNA: TGTGCCAGCAGTGAAGCCAACTACGAGCAGTACTTC.

The V call is TRBV5-4, the J call TRBJ1-3, with 9 positions matching TRBD1. V was pared by 5 bases and J by 0 bases, with 6 bases of the junction left unmatched. The CDR3 sequence is 16 residues long. The germline V gene has CDR1 SGHNT and CDR2 YYREEE (reference sequence). CDR3 amino acids: CASSSDRGDSGNTIYF. CDR3 DNA: TGTGCCAGCAGTTCCGACAGGGGGGACTCTGGAAACACCATATATTTT.

The genes are TRBV11-3 and TRBJ2-2, with TRBD2 matching 7 bases. Per the germline V gene, CDR1 is SGHNT and CDR2 is YENEEA. This CDR3 comprises 15 residues. Trimming cost V 5 bases and J 5 bases; bases outside gene matches: 8. The CDR3 sequence: CASSRTRERTGELFF. CDR3 coding DNA: TGTGCCAGCAGCAGGACGCGGGAGAGGACCGGGGAGCTGTTTTTT.

This clone has a single count. The chain recombines TRBV6-1 with TRBJ2-1, with D unresolved. The V gene lost 0 bases and the J gene lost 0 bases, with 9 bases spanning the gap. The germline CDR1 and CDR2 sequences are MNHNS and SASEGT. There are 16 residues in the CDR3. The CDR3 DNA reads as TGTGCCAGCAGTGAAGCTCCGGCTAGCTCCTACAATGAGCAGTTCTTC. Translating it yields CASSEAPASSYNEQFF.

The rearrangement links TRBV11-2 to TRBJ2-1; unclear D gene. This CDR3 region has 13 residues. V was clipped by 5 bases and J by 5 bases, with 10 bases between them. CDR1 SGHAT and CDR2 FQNNGV come from the germline V gene. In DNA, the CDR3 is TGTGCCAGCAGCCCCATGAGAAACAATGAGCAGTTCTTC. Encoded protein: CASSPMRNNEQFF.

This clone was seen only a few times. Here the CDR3 DNA reads TGTGCCAGCCACTTGACAGAGAACACTGAAGCTTTCTTT. Protein sequence: CASHLTENTEAFF. This chain uses TRBV19 with TRBJ1-1; perhaps TRBD1 as D (5 bases). Germline V gene lookup returns CDR1 LNHDA and CDR2 SQIVND (reference sequence). The CDR3 consists of 13 residues. Trimming stripped 9 bases from V and 1 base from J, with 12 bases between.

V usage is TRBV27 and J usage is TRBJ2-7; TRBD1 aligns across 11 bases. The J segment lost 9 bases and the V segment lost 2 bases, leaving 9 bases of the junction unmatched. This CDR3 comprises 15 residues. In germline, CDR1 is MNHEY, CDR2 SMNVEV (reference sequence). DNA for the CDR3: TGTGCCAGCAGTTTAACCCCGGGACAGGGGGACGGGCAGTACTTC. It is translated as CASSLTPGQGDGQYF.

The CDR3 DNA reads as TGTGCCAGCAGCGTAGCGGGAGTGGGGTATGAGGAGGACAATGAGCAGTTCTTC. This gives the protein CASSVAGVGYEEDNEQFF. The genes are TRBV9 and TRBJ2-1; a weak D match, TRBD2 (6 bases). The germline V and J ends were trimmed by 0 bases and 5 bases, with 21 bases remaining between them. Germline lookup yields CDR1 SGDLS and CDR2 YYNGEE. The CDR3 runs to 18 residues.

This clone has just one count. The chain joins TRBV11-1 to TRBJ2-5; 7 bases match TRBD1. The DNA end lines up better with TRBJ2-7; the J call may be wrong. Germline assignment: CDR1 SGHAT and CDR2 FQDESV (reference sequence). CDR3 size: 14 residues. The CDR3 DNA reads as TGTGCCAGCAGCCTCGGGCAGGGGGCCTACGAGCAGTACTTC. This translates into CASSLGQGAYEQYF.

The chain combines TRBV10-2 with TRBJ2-3; D may correspond to TRBD1 or TRBD2 (5 bases each). This CDR3 is 14 amino acids long. V was shortened by 7 bases and J by 0 bases, with 11 bases between the two germline ends. Looked up from germline, CDR1 is WSHSY and CDR2 is SAAADI. CDR3: CASTGAHSTDTQYF. The CDR3 DNA reads TGCGCCAGCACCGGGGCCCACAGCACAGATACGCAGTATTTT.

This chain joins TRBV27 and TRBJ2-7; 7 nucleotides line up with TRBD1. CDR1 and CDR2 from the germline V gene are MNHEY and SMNVEV (reference sequence). V shed 3 bases and J 5 bases; nucleotides not matched to a gene: 4. CDR3 length: 13 amino acids. CDR3 protein: CASSFTTGNEQYF. The CDR3 DNA sequence: TGTGCCAGCAGTTTCACGACAGGGAACGAGCAGTACTTC.

This sequence joins TRBV6-6 and TRBJ2-3, with TRBD2 matching over 8 bases. Germline trimming cut 1 base from V and 1 base from J; bases unmatched to any gene: 1. This CDR3 contains 15 residues. Germline CDR1 reads MNHNY; CDR2 reads SVGAGI (reference sequence). CDR3 DNA sequence: TGTGCCAGCAGTTACTTTAGCGGGGGCACAGATACGCAGTATTTT. This encodes CASSYFSGGTDTQYF.

The J gene is TRBJ2-7, the V gene TRBV13; a possible D gene is TRBD2 (5 bases). The germline gives CDR1 PRHDT, CDR2 FYEKMQ (reference sequence). CDR3 size: 15 residues. V was cut by 1 base and J by 4 bases, with 14 bases left in between. The CDR3 loop reads CASSLESGKMYEQYF. CDR3 sequence (DNA): TGTGCCAGCAGCTTAGAATCCGGGAAGATGTACGAGCAGTACTTC.

The V call is TRBV14, the J call TRBJ2-3, with TRBD1 as a possible D gene (5 bases). V lost 3 bases to trimming and J lost 0 bases, with 28 bases between them. Germline V CDR1 and CDR2: SGHDN, FVKESK. This CDR3 region has 21 residues. This CDR3 is CASSHPPTETADSLSTDTQYF. CDR3 bases: TGTGCCAGCAGCCATCCCCCCACGGAGACAGCCGACTCGTTAAGCACAGATACGCAGTATTTT.

This chain connects TRBV27 to TRBJ1-1; perhaps TRBD1 as D (6 bases). The V end was cut by 3 bases, the J end by 4 bases, with 9 bases between. Germline loops: CDR1 MNHEY, CDR2 SMNVEV (reference sequence). The CDR3 runs 13 residues. CDR3 in amino acids: CASSFFRGTEAFF. CDR3 DNA: TGTGCCAGCAGTTTCTTCAGGGGCACTGAAGCTTTCTTT.

This clone was detected only once. The J gene is TRBJ2-2, the V gene TRBV2; no definite D call. V was clipped by 7 bases and J by 1 base, with 4 bases between them. The CDR3 covers 12 residues. Germline CDR1 and CDR2: SNHLY and FYNNEI. The CDR3 here is CASILNTGELFF. In DNA, the CDR3 is TGTGCCAGCATCCTGAACACCGGGGAGCTGTTTTTT.

J is TRBJ2-5 and V is TRBV29-1; D ambiguous. The CDR3 has 10 residues. V was shortened by 4 bases and J by 5 bases, with 5 bases between the two germline ends. The germline CDR1 and CDR2 sequences are SQVTM and ANQGSEA. CDR3 DNA: TGCAGCGTTGTCGTGGAGACCCAGTACTTC. This translates into CSVVVETQYF.

This chain joins TRBV9 and TRBJ2-1; 7 positions agree with TRBD2. The germline V gene has CDR1 SGDLS and CDR2 YYNGEE. This CDR3 comprises 22 residues. V gave up 3 bases and J gave up 2 bases; unmatched junction bases: 26. CDR3 amino acids: CASSAGMRDAGVSGAAYNEQFF. CDR3 sequence (DNA): TGTGCCAGCAGCGCCGGCATGCGGGATGCGGGGGTTTCGGGAGCCGCCTACAATGAGCAGTTCTTC.

On this clone itself: Other DNA sequences in this sample translate to the same CDR3. The chain joins TRBV6-5 to TRBJ2-2; D perhaps matches TRBD2 (5 bases). V was pared by 2 bases and J by 5 bases, with 9 bases between. This CDR3 comprises 14 residues. Per germline, CDR1 MNHEY and CDR2 SVGAGI. The CDR3 sequence is CASSYGPGTGELFF. The CDR3 nucleotides read TGTGCCAGCAGTTACGGGCCGGGGACCGGGGAGCTGTTTTTT.

V is TRBV5-1 and J is TRBJ1-3; D gene ambiguous. Trimming shortened V by 7 bases and J by 8 bases, and 13 bases separated the two germline ends. This CDR3 has 12 amino acids. Germline CDR1 and CDR2: SGHRS and YFSETQ. The CDR3 loop reads CASRSPGYTIYF. The CDR3, as DNA: TGCGCCAGCCGCTCCCCGGGTTACACCATATATTTT.

This clone showed up just once. The J gene is TRBJ2-1, the V gene TRBV28, with a weak D call TRBD2 (6 bases). Trimming stripped 4 bases from V and 0 bases from J, with 16 bases between. The germline CDR1 and CDR2 sequences are MDHEN and SYDVKM. This CDR3 has 17 amino acids. CDR3 protein: CASSSNRGSVSYNEQFF. CDR3 in DNA: TGTGCCAGCAGTTCTAACCGGGGGTCTGTCTCCTACAATGAGCAGTTCTTC.

The rearrangement links TRBV6-1 to TRBJ1-4; D ambiguous. V was shortened by 3 bases and J by 8 bases, with 16 bases between the two germline ends. This CDR3 is built from 15 residues. The germline V gene has CDR1 MNHNS and CDR2 SASEGT. CDR3 sequence: CASSESTGDVEKLFF. CDR3 DNA: TGTGCCAGCAGTGAGTCTACGGGTGATGTCGAAAAACTGTTTTTT.

This chain links TRBV2 with TRBJ2-7; D may be TRBD1 (6 bases). The CDR3 consists of 15 residues. Germline V gives CDR1 SNHLY, CDR2 FYNNEI. V lost 4 bases and J lost 5, with 18 bases in between. In DNA, the CDR3 is TGTGCCAGCAGTGGGAGTCAGGACAGCCATAACGAGCAGTACTTC. It is translated as CASSGSQDSHNEQYF.

The J gene is TRBJ2-7, the V gene TRBV14; tentative D call: TRBD2 (6 bases). Trimming cost V 4 bases and J 3 bases, with 13 bases left between them. The germline CDR1 and CDR2 sequences are SGHDN and FVKESK. The length of the CDR3 is 14 residues. Written as DNA, the CDR3 is TGTGCCAGCAGCCGGCTAGCGAACCTCTACGAGCAGTACTTC. This codes for CASSRLANLYEQYF.

The rearrangement uses TRBV5-1 and TRBJ2-1; 10 bases fit TRBD2. The CDR3 has 15 residues. CDR1 and CDR2 from the germline V gene are SGHRS and YFSETQ. Trimming removed 0 bases from V and 8 bases from J; junction bases left unmatched: 5. Here the CDR3 DNA reads TGCGCCAGCAGCTTGGAGACTAGCGGGCCCGATGAGCAGTTCTTC. It is translated as CASSLETSGPDEQFF.

The chain is built from TRBV4-1 and TRBJ2-2; 10 positions match TRBD2. V gave up 0 bases and J gave up 5 bases; unmatched junction bases: 6. The CDR3 has 17 residues. Germline lookup yields CDR1 MGHRA and CDR2 YSYEKL. CDR3 residues: CASSQDVLAGETGELFF. Written as DNA, the CDR3 is TGCGCCAGCAGCCAAGATGTTCTAGCGGGAGAAACCGGGGAGCTGTTTTTT.

The chain employs TRBV28 and TRBJ1-5; 8 bases match TRBD1. This CDR3 has 14 amino acids. Germline values: CDR1 MDHEN, CDR2 SYDVKM. J was trimmed by 2 bases and V by 6 bases; bases with no gene match: 3. CDR3 amino acids: CASRIQGGNQPQHF. In DNA form, the CDR3 reads TGTGCCAGCAGGATACAGGGGGGCAATCAGCCCCAGCATTTT. Combining the CDR3 with reference TRBV28 and TRBJ1-5 gives the whole variable domain DVKVTQSSRYLVKRTGEKVFLECVQDMDHENMFWYRQDPGLGLRLIYFSYDVKMKEKGDIPEGYSVSREKKERFSLILESASTNQTSMYLCASRIQGGNQPQHFGDGTRLSIL.

V and J are TRBV11-3 and TRBJ2-4; unclear D gene. Germline lookup yields CDR1 SGHNT and CDR2 YENEEA. The CDR3 runs 13 residues. Trimming left V 4 bases short and J 5 bases short, with 9 bases between. The CDR3 loop is CASSSTTENIQYF. CDR3 bases: TGTGCCAGCAGCTCGACCACCGAAAACATTCAGTACTTC.

The gene calls are TRBV5-8 and TRBJ2-1; D unclear. The V and J ends lost 0 bases and 13 bases respectively, with 5 bases between them. The CDR3 is 10 residues long. CDR1 SGHTS and CDR2 YDEGEE come from the germline V gene. This chain's CDR3 is CASSLVFQFF. CDR3 DNA sequence: TGTGCCAGCAGCTTGGTATTTCAGTTCTTC.

This chain uses TRBV29-1 with TRBJ2-5; 8 positions match TRBD2. The CDR3 consists of 12 residues. J gave up 5 bases and V 3 bases, and 2 bases lay outside the gene matches. The germline gives CDR1 SQVTM, CDR2 ANQGSEA. The CDR3 nucleotides are TGCAGCGTTGAGGGACTAGTTGAGACCCAGTACTTC. It codes for CSVEGLVETQYF.

The chain employs TRBV5-1 and TRBJ2-2; D remains ambiguous. CDR1 is SGHRS and CDR2 is YFSETQ in the germline V gene. There are 13 residues in the CDR3. V was pared by 0 bases and J by 5 bases, with 5 bases between. The CDR3 nucleotides read TGCGCCAGCAGCTTGGGACAAACCGGGGAGCTGTTTTTT. It specifies CASSLGQTGELFF.

The chain couples TRBV9 to TRBJ2-1, with TRBD1 identical over 10 bases. The CDR3 totals 16 residues. Germline V lookup: CDR1 SGDLS, CDR2 YYNGEE. J was trimmed by 8 bases and V by 1 base; bases with no gene match: 9. CDR3 residues: CASSVPSGTGDDEQFF. The CDR3 coding sequence is TGTGCCAGCAGCGTACCATCCGGGACAGGGGATGATGAGCAGTTCTTC.